The clone carrying this TCR beta chain was counted between two and nine times. Its antigen is unknown. The sample originates from a study of human T cells and chemical hapten exposure. Overall study context: Researchers reported sensitizing a roughly 2 cm by roughly 2 cm upper inner arm skin site with 2% DPC.

The V end lost 0 bases, the J end lost 0 bases, and 7 bases lay between the germline ends. The germline V gene encodes CDR1 LGHNA and CDR2 YSLEER. The CDR3 loop spans 15 amino acids. Authors' data handling: Ranging from roughly 23,224 to 690,600, TCR counts per sample had a median value of around 94,000. TCRdb analysed the RACE reads with MiXCR anew, one entry per CDR3 protein. Here the V and J calls rest on TCRdb's processing, not on the authors' analysis. The table has about 110,000 distinct CDR3 sequences, roughly 10% seen once. The time point was: patch test 2, 6 weeks after DPC sensitization. The treatment: therapeutic diphenylcyclopropenone sensitization with weekly scalp DPC. General observations from the study: Large CDR3 similarity clusters arose significantly more often from expanded TCRs than from controls. Sensitizing with DPC caused no change in TCRs above 1 in 1000 frequency.

The gene calls are TRBV4-3 and TRBJ2-3, with D uncertain. The source material was whole blood, sampled in connection with sensitization to the hapten diphenylcyclopropenone (DPC). This TCR derives from a woman in her thirties or forties with alopecia areata. Some clones in this sample may be carry-over from other donors' samples. For the CDR3, the DNA is TGCGCCAGCAGCCAAGATTCCGCGAGCACAGATACGCAGTATTTT. Residues: CASSQDSASTDTQYF.